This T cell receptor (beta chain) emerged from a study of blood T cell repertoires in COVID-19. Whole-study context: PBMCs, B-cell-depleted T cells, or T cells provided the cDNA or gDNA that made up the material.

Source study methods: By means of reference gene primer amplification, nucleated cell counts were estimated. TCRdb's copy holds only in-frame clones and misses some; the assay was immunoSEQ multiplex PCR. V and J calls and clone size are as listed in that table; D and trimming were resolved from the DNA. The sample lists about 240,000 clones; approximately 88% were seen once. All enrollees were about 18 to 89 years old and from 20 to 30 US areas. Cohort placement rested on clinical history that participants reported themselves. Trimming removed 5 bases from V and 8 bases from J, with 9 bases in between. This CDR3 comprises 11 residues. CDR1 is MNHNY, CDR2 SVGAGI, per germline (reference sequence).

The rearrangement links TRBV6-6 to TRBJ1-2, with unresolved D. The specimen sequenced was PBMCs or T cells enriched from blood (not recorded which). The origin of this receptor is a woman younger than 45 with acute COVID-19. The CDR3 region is CASSTLRGYTF. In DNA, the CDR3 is TGTGCCAGCAGTACCCTGCGCGGCTACACCTTC.